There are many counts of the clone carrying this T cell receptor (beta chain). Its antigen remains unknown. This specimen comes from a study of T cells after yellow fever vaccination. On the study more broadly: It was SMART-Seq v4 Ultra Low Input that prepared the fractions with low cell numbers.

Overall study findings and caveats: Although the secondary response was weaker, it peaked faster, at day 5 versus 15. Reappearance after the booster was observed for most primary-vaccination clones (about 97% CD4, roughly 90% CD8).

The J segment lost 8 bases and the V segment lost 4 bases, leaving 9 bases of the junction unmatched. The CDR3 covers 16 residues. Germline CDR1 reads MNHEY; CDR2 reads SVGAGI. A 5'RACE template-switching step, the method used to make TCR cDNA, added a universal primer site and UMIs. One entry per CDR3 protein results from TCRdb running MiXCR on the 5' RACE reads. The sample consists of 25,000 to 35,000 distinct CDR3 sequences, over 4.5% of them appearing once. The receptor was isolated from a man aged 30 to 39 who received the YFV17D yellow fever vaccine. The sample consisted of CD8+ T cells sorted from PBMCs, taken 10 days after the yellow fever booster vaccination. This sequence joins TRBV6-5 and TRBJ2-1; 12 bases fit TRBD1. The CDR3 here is CASSSSGTGGVYEQFF. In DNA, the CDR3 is TGTGCCAGCAGTTCCTCCGGGACAGGGGGCGTGTATGAGCAGTTCTTC.